The clone carrying this TCR beta chain was seen at least ten times. Antigen specificity is unknown. TCRdb re-derived calls from the 5' RACE reads in MiXCR, one entry per CDR3 protein. The sample contains approximately 300,000 distinct CDR3 sequences, approximately 16% of which appear only once. This entry belongs to a study of T-cell memory formation after mild COVID-19. Study observations and caveats: Contracting clones from day 15 to 85 showed balanced CD4/CD8; later expanders favored CD4+. Second-wave clones that peaked on day 37 lacked confirmed SARS-CoV-2 specificity. Chiefly within CM and EM were the contracting CD4+ clones; CD8+ ones were within EMRA.

Germline CDR1 is SGHTA and CDR2 is FQGNSA. The CDR3 runs 14 residues. With 5 bases removed from V and 8 bases from J, the gap between germline ends came to 13 bases. What was sequenced was PBMCs or a T cell subset sorted from them (not recorded which). This sequence originates from a man aged 18 to 29 who had mild COVID-19 (a few samples of this study predate the infection). Cell type and time point are not known. The chain joins TRBV7-2 to TRBJ1-6, with D perhaps TRBD1 (5 bases). The DNA of the CDR3 is TGTGCCAGCAGCCCTATGGGGCGGTATTCACCCCTCCACTTT. Protein sequence: CASSPMGRYSPLHF.